Listed below are T cell receptor beta chains from one sample, sequenced in a study of yellow fever vaccine responses in identical twins. One entry per CDR3 protein, called by TCRdb with MiXCR from the RT-PCR reads. Found here are 4,500 to 5,000 distinct CDR3 sequences, less than 75% of them singletons; the top ten hold 1.5% to 2%. Sequencing was performed on T cells from blood (PBMCs), unsorted or a sorted subset (not recorded which), taken before or after yellow fever vaccination (not recorded which). The receptors here all came from a woman between 18 and 29 years old who received the yellow fever vaccine. Each CDR3 is given with its conserved first and last residue. D genes are given only for firm matches. Size is stated for part of the rows, as once, few or many counts, or as a class when the clone is expanded.

V gene	CDR3 length	J gene	clone size	D gene	CDR3 protein	CDR3 DNA
TRBV28	12	TRBJ2-4	few	-	CASSPDANIQYF	TGTGCCAGCAGCCCGGATGCAAACATTCAGTACTTC
TRBV18	12	TRBJ2-3	-	-	CASSDQRDTQYF	TGTGCCAGCTCGGACCAAAGGGATACGCAGTATTTT
TRBV12-3/TRBV12-4	15	TRBJ2-7	few	TRBD1	CASSLKTGGVYEQYF	TGTGCCAGCAGTTTAAAGACAGGGGGCGTTTACGAGCAGTACTTC
TRBV7-3	15	TRBJ2-5	-	-	CASSSKLGGLETQYF	TGTGCCAGCAGCTCAAAGCTCGGGGGCCTGGAGACCCAGTACTTC
TRBV9	15	TRBJ2-7	-	TRBD2	CASSLSGTSGGEQYF	TGTGCCAGCAGCCTTAGTGGGACTAGCGGTGGCGAGCAGTACTTC
TRBV20-1	15	TRBJ2-3	once	TRBD2	CSASSSGRGGDTQYF	TGCAGTGCATCCTCTAGCGGGAGAGGAGGAGATACGCAGTATTTT
TRBV5-4	16	TRBJ2-1	-	TRBD2	CASSLQLAGLLNEQFF	TGTGCCAGCAGCTTGCAACTAGCGGGACTCCTCAATGAGCAGTTCTTC
TRBV18	15	TRBJ2-1	-	-	CASSPQGTLTHEQFF	TGTGCCAGCTCACCTCAGGGTACCCTCACCCATGAGCAGTTCTTC
TRBV29-1	14	TRBJ2-7	-	TRBD1	CSVLLGTGTYEQYF	TGCAGCGTTCTCCTGGGGACAGGGACCTACGAGCAGTACTTC
TRBV13	12	TRBJ2-7	-	-	CASGIASYEQYF	TGTGCCAGCGGAATCGCATCGTACGAGCAGTACTTC
TRBV6-4	13	TRBJ2-7	-	-	CASSDSGNYEQYF	TGTGCCAGCAGTGACTCGGGGAACTACGAGCAGTACTTC
TRBV20-1	16	TRBJ1-1	-	-	CSARGGVGPWDTEAFF	TGCAGTGCTAGAGGAGGGGTAGGACCGTGGGACACTGAAGCTTTCTTT
TRBV11-1	14	TRBJ2-7	-	-	CASSLFFGDGEQYF	TGTGCCAGCAGCTTGTTTTTCGGGGATGGCGAGCAGTACTTC
TRBV4-3	13	TRBJ2-1	-	-	CASSQALEGEQFF	TGCGCCAGCAGCCAAGCTCTGGAGGGTGAGCAGTTCTTC
TRBV29-1	14	TRBJ2-7	-	-	CSVLGWDTEYEQYF	TGCAGCGTGCTTGGTTGGGATACGGAATACGAGCAGTACTTC
TRBV2	12	TRBJ2-1	-	-	CASSEPQSEQFF	TGTGCCAGCAGTGAACCCCAGAGTGAGCAGTTCTTC
TRBV6-5	15	TRBJ1-4	-	TRBD1	CASSYSDRGNEKLFF	TGTGCCAGCAGTTACTCTGACAGGGGTAATGAAAAACTGTTTTTT
TRBV24-1	17	TRBJ2-3	few	TRBD1	CATSDLRGTGDTDTQYF	TGTGCCACCAGTGATTTGCGAGGGACAGGGGACACAGATACGCAGTATTTT
TRBV3-1	13	TRBJ2-7	-	-	CASSQAFRYEQYF	TGTGCCAGCAGCCAAGCTTTCAGGTACGAGCAGTACTTC
TRBV7-9	14	TRBJ2-1	-	-	CASSWDGTYNEQFF	TGTGCCAGCAGCTGGGACGGTACCTACAATGAGCAGTTCTTC
TRBV29-1	12	TRBJ2-1	few	TRBD1	CSAERYRTGKFF	TGCAGCGCCGAACGGTACCGGACAGGGAAGTTCTTC
TRBV12-3/TRBV12-4	13	TRBJ2-7	-	TRBD2	CASRLAGDYEQYF	TGTGCCAGCAGATTAGCGGGAGATTACGAGCAGTACTTC
TRBV7-2	13	TRBJ2-5	-	-	CASSLAGWETQYF	TGTGCCAGCAGCTTAGCGGGGTGGGAGACCCAGTACTTC
TRBV12-3/TRBV12-4	15	TRBJ2-7	few	TRBD1	CASSLSDRGSYEQYF	TGTGCCAGCAGTTTGAGCGACAGGGGCTCCTACGAGCAGTACTTC
TRBV4-2	16	TRBJ2-3	once	-	CASSQDGGTSTDTQYF	TGTGCCAGCAGCCAAGATGGAGGGACTAGCACAGATACGCAGTATTTT
TRBV29-1	15	TRBJ2-1	-	TRBD1	CSVEFPGGAYNEQFF	TGCAGCGTTGAATTCCCAGGGGGCGCCTACAATGAGCAGTTCTTC
TRBV12-3/TRBV12-4	13	TRBJ1-1	-	-	CASSVSLNTEAFF	TGTGCCAGCAGTGTTAGCCTGAACACTGAAGCTTTCTTT
TRBV7-3	17	TRBJ2-3	-	TRBD2	CASSLRGLGGVMDTQYF	TGTGCCAGCAGCCTCCGGGGGTTGGGGGGGGTCATGGATACGCAGTATTTT
TRBV20-1	12	TRBJ2-1	-	-	CSARSSDIEQFF	TGCAGTGCTAGATCATCCGACATAGAGCAGTTCTTC
TRBV5-1	13	TRBJ2-1	-	-	CANSSPGSNEQFF	TGCGCCAACAGCTCCCCGGGTTCCAATGAGCAGTTCTTC
TRBV6-1	15	TRBJ2-7	-	TRBD2	CASSPLSGGSYEQYF	TGTGCCAGCAGCCCTCTTAGCGGGGGCTCCTACGAGCAGTACTTC
TRBV6-5	12	TRBJ2-7	-	-	CASSSGDYEQYF	TGTGCCAGCAGTTCGGGAGACTACGAGCAGTACTTC
TRBV4-2	14	TRBJ1-4	once	-	CASSDRGGAEKLFF	TGTGCCAGCAGCGATCGCGGGGGGGCAGAAAAACTGTTTTTT
TRBV10-3	13	TRBJ1-1	-	-	CAISELVNTEAFF	TGTGCCATCAGTGAGTTAGTGAACACTGAAGCTTTCTTT
TRBV2	13	TRBJ2-2	-	-	CASRSEGPGELFF	TGTGCCAGCCGCTCGGAGGGTCCCGGGGAGCTGTTTTTT
TRBV7-3	14	TRBJ2-1	few	-	CASSPIGTNNEQFF	TGTGCCAGCAGCCCAATCGGGACCAACAATGAGCAGTTCTTC
TRBV24-1	13	TRBJ2-6	-	-	CATSASGANVLTF	TGTGCCACCAGTGCGTCTGGGGCCAACGTCCTGACTTTC
TRBV28	14	TRBJ1-4	few	-	CASRIQGLNEKLFF	TGTGCCAGCAGGATACAGGGCTTGAATGAAAAACTGTTTTTT
TRBV28	17	TRBJ2-3	-	TRBD2	CASIGSGGALGTDTQYF	TGTGCCAGCATTGGTAGCGGGGGGGCTCTGGGCACAGATACGCAGTATTTT
TRBV29-1	11	TRBJ2-7	-	-	CSVETGDEQYF	TGCAGCGTTGAAACGGGGGACGAGCAGTACTTC
TRBV20-1	13	TRBJ2-3	-	-	CSATAGNPDTQYF	TGCAGTGCTACTGCAGGGAATCCGGATACGCAGTATTTT
TRBV29-1	13	TRBJ2-7	-	-	CSVSEYNTYEQYF	TGCAGCGTATCAGAGTATAACACCTACGAGCAGTACTTC
TRBV29-1	13	TRBJ2-5	-	-	CSVDLANQETQYF	TGCAGCGTAGACCTAGCGAATCAAGAGACCCAGTACTTC
TRBV30	14	TRBJ2-5	-	-	CAWRPGTTAETQYF	TGTGCCTGGAGGCCAGGGACCACAGCAGAGACCCAGTACTTC
TRBV10-3	13	TRBJ1-2	once	-	CAIRREMNYGYTF	TGTGCCATCAGGCGGGAAATGAACTATGGCTACACCTTC
TRBV11-3	15	TRBJ2-1	once	TRBD2	CASSSGLAGENEQFF	TGTGCCAGCAGCTCCGGACTAGCGGGAGAGAATGAGCAGTTCTTC
TRBV7-7	14	TRBJ2-3	few	-	CASSSGIAGDTQYF	TGTGCTAGCAGCTCCGGAATAGCTGGTGATACGCAGTATTTT
TRBV3-1	12	TRBJ1-1	-	-	CATGAINTEAFF	TGTGCCACAGGGGCAATAAACACTGAAGCTTTCTTT
TRBV11-2	15	TRBJ2-4	-	-	CASSLGQLAKNIQYF	TGTGCCAGCAGCTTAGGACAGCTAGCCAAAAACATTCAGTACTTC
TRBV10-3	13	TRBJ1-2	-	-	CAISATPNYGYTF	TGTGCCATCAGTGCCACACCCAACTATGGCTACACCTTC
TRBV7-3	14	TRBJ1-2	-	-	CASSLRFSRDGYTF	TGTGCCAGCAGCTTAAGGTTTAGTCGGGATGGCTACACCTTC
TRBV5-6	17	TRBJ2-1	few	TRBD1	CASSSWTGSNAYNEQFF	TGTGCCAGCAGCTCCTGGACAGGGTCCAACGCCTACAATGAGCAGTTCTTC
TRBV11-1	14	TRBJ2-7	once	-	CASSFNVVPYEQYF	TGTGCCAGCAGCTTTAACGTCGTGCCCTACGAGCAGTACTTC
TRBV28	12	TRBJ2-5	-	TRBD2	CATWTRGRTQYF	TGTGCCACCTGGACTAGAGGTCGGACCCAGTACTTC
TRBV2	13	TRBJ2-1	-	-	CASRETGGFWQFF	TGTGCCAGCAGAGAGACAGGCGGATTCTGGCAGTTCTTC
TRBV10-3	16	TRBJ1-5	-	TRBD1	CAISDKDRGNNQPQHF	TGTGCCATCAGCGACAAGGACAGGGGTAACAATCAGCCCCAGCATTTT
TRBV15	13	TRBJ2-2	-	TRBD1	CATGGQGTGELFF	TGTGCCACCGGGGGACAGGGCACCGGGGAGCTGTTTTTT
TRBV7-3	15	TRBJ1-4	few	TRBD1	CASSLRQGGLKKLFF	TGTGCCAGCAGCTTAAGACAGGGGGGGCTTAAAAAACTGTTTTTT
TRBV10-3	18	TRBJ1-5	-	TRBD1	CAISDPPKDRLGPQPQHF	TGTGCCATCAGTGATCCCCCCAAGGACAGGCTGGGACCTCAGCCCCAGCATTTT
TRBV2	11	TRBJ2-7	-	-	CASSEAREQYF	TGTGCCAGCAGTGAAGCGAGGGAGCAGTACTTC